In its sample, the clone carrying this T cell receptor (beta chain) was seen many times. The data derive from a study of neurological immune-mediated disorders. Each CDR3 protein is one row after TCRdb ran MiXCR on the 5' RACE reads. This table holds 87,000 or so distinct CDR3 sequences, 3% to 4.5% found once. This CDR3 is built from 16 residues. The germline gives CDR1 SGHTA, CDR2 FQGNSA. Between the trimmed V and J ends, which lost 0 bases and 5 bases, there was a span of 16 bases. Sequenced: PBMCs. The V call is TRBV7-2, the J call TRBJ2-5; D call uncertain. The TCR was taken from a woman aged 45-60 years with multiple sclerosis. Here the CDR3 reads CASSLALGSPWETQYF. CDR3 coding DNA: TGTGCCAGCAGCTTAGCGCTTGGGTCCCCTTGGGAGACCCAGTACTTC.